These T cell receptor beta chains were read from a single sample in a study of cytomegalovirus exposure and HLA in healthy donors. Sequencing was performed with immunoSEQ multiplex PCR; in TCRdb, only in-frame clones are kept and a portion is missing. Of 130,000 to 150,000 clones listed, 70% to 90% are singletons. The sequencing sample was made of PBMCs. These receptor sequences come from a woman between 25 and 40 years old in good health and CMV-seropositive. CDR3s include the opening cysteine and the closing phenylalanine or tryptophan. D genes are given only for firm matches. The listing skips clone size in some rows; elsewhere it reads once, few, many or a size class.

D: NA; size: NA; V: TRBV7-7; J: TRBJ2-5; CDR3: CASSLSLDSQETQYF; DNA: TGTGCCAGCAGCCTTTCCCTCGACAGCCAAGAGACCCAGTACTTC
D: NA; size: NA; V: TRBV2; J: TRBJ1-5; CDR3: CASSETGFNQPQHF; DNA: TGTGCCAGCAGTGAAACAGGGTTTAATCAGCCCCAGCATTTT
D: TRBD1; size: once; V: TRBV18; J: TRBJ1-1; CDR3: CASSPRTGDTEAFF; DNA: TGTGCCAGCTCACCAAGGACAGGGGACACTGAAGCTTTCTTT
D: TRBD1; size: NA; V: TRBV4-1; J: TRBJ2-7; CDR3: CASSQDKGTAAYEQYF; DNA: TGCGCCAGCAGCCAAGATAAGGGGACAGCCGCCTACGAGCAGTACTTC
D: NA; size: NA; V: TRBV7-9; J: TRBJ2-3; CDR3: CASSWGQSTDTQYF; DNA: TGTGCCAGCAGCTGGGGGCAGAGCACAGATACGCAGTATTTT
D: TRBD1; size: NA; V: TRBV7-9; J: TRBJ1-4; CDR3: CASSVGQGIEKLFF; DNA: TGTGCCAGCAGCGTGGGACAGGGAATTGAAAAACTGTTTTTT
D: NA; size: once; V: TRBV12-2; J: TRBJ2-3; CDR3: CASRQRTPPSTDTQYF; DNA: TGTGCAAGTCGCCAAAGGACTCCCCCGTCCACAGATACGCAGTATTTT
D: NA; size: NA; V: TRBV5-1; J: TRBJ2-5; CDR3: CASSFFSGGIETQYF; DNA: TGCGCCAGCAGCTTCTTTTCAGGCGGGATCGAGACCCAGTACTTC
D: NA; size: NA; V: TRBV5-1; J: TRBJ1-1; CDR3: CASSLAENTEAFF; DNA: TGCGCCAGCAGCTTGGCAGAGAACACTGAAGCTTTCTTT
D: NA; size: NA; V: TRBV27; J: TRBJ2-2; CDR3: CASGRGGELFF; DNA: TGTGCCAGCGGCCGTGGCGGGGAGCTGTTTTTT
D: TRBD1; size: NA; V: TRBV2; J: TRBJ2-2; CDR3: CASSPDRAIGELFF; DNA: TGTGCCAGCAGTCCGGACAGGGCAATCGGGGAGCTGTTTTTT
D: NA; size: once; V: TRBV5-5; J: TRBJ1-1; CDR3: CASSNAGGGMAEAFF; DNA: TGTGCCAGCTCGAACGCCGGCGGGGGGATGGCTGAAGCTTTCTTT
D: TRBD1; size: NA; V: TRBV28; J: TRBJ2-3; CDR3: CASSPDRVYTDTQYF; DNA: TGTGCCAGCAGCCCCGACAGGGTTTATACAGATACGCAGTATTTT
D: TRBD1; size: NA; V: TRBV5-1; J: TRBJ1-1; CDR3: CASSLGQGRMNTEAFF; DNA: TGCGCCAGCAGTTTAGGACAGGGTCGGATGAACACTGAAGCTTTCTTT
D: TRBD2; size: NA; V: TRBV28; J: TRBJ2-1; CDR3: CASSLSTGGSYNEQFF; DNA: TGTGCCAGCAGTTTATCGACGGGAGGGTCCTACAATGAGCAGTTCTTC
D: NA; size: once; V: TRBV6-5; J: TRBJ2-1; CDR3: CASSPPGPASEQFF; DNA: TGTGCCAGCAGTCCCCCGGGTCCTGCCAGTGAGCAGTTCTTC
D: TRBD2; size: NA; V: TRBV27; J: TRBJ2-3; CDR3: CASSLTASGWDTQYF; DNA: TGTGCCAGCAGTTTAACGGCTAGCGGATGGGATACGCAGTATTTT
D: TRBD1; size: NA; V: TRBV29-1; J: TRBJ2-7; CDR3: CSVGTGTGFYEQYF; DNA: TGCAGCGTGGGGACCGGGACAGGGTTCTACGAGCAGTACTTC
D: NA; size: NA; V: TRBV6-1; J: TRBJ1-5; CDR3: CASSEPPRPQHF; DNA: TGTGCCAGCAGTGAACCTCCCAGGCCCCAGCATTTT
D: TRBD2; size: NA; V: TRBV7-2; J: TRBJ2-1; CDR3: CASSPGGAGSGNEQFF; DNA: TGTGCCAGCAGCCCCGGGGGGGCAGGTTCAGGTAATGAGCAGTTCTTC
D: TRBD2; size: NA; V: TRBV9; J: TRBJ2-1; CDR3: CASSRLAGGTYNEQFF; DNA: TGTGCCAGCAGCAGACTAGCGGGGGGGACCTACAATGAGCAGTTCTTC
D: NA; size: NA; V: TRBV6-1; J: TRBJ2-1; CDR3: CASSGLSYNEQFF; DNA: TGTGCCAGCAGCGGTCTATCCTACAATGAGCAGTTCTTC
D: NA; size: NA; V: TRBV28; J: TRBJ2-5; CDR3: CASSLASTVAQYF; DNA: TGTGCCAGCAGTTTAGCCTCCACGGTGGCCCAGTACTTC
D: TRBD1; size: NA; V: TRBV2; J: TRBJ2-7; CDR3: CASSEKTGRSEQYF; DNA: TGTGCCAGCAGTGAAAAGACAGGGCGCAGTGAGCAGTACTTC
D: TRBD1; size: once; V: TRBV18; J: TRBJ2-7; CDR3: CASSLIPGQGYEQYF; DNA: TGTGCCAGCTCACTTATACCGGGACAGGGCTACGAGCAGTACTTC
D: NA; size: NA; V: TRBV5-5; J: TRBJ1-2; CDR3: CASSLGQYGYTF; DNA: TGTGCCAGCAGCTTGGGACAGTATGGCTACACCTTC
D: TRBD2; size: NA; V: TRBV5-1; J: TRBJ2-1; CDR3: CASSGRTSGRASLGNEQFF; DNA: TGCGCCAGCAGCGGGCGGACTAGCGGGAGGGCCTCGCTGGGCAATGAGCAGTTCTTC
D: TRBD2; size: many; V: TRBV6-4; J: TRBJ2-1; CDR3: CASSAGLADYNEQFF; DNA: TGTGCCAGCAGTGCGGGACTAGCGGACTACAATGAGCAGTTCTTC